What follows describes a single T cell receptor (beta chain). This entry comes from a study of blood T cell repertoires in COVID-19. Sequenced by immunoSEQ multiplex PCR; TCRdb stores in-frame clones only, minus some. The data show under 250,000 clones, about four fifths seen once. The CDR3 sequence is 15 residues long. The chain has TRBV12-2 and TRBJ2-7; TRBD1, the table's D call, lacks a check against the DNA. TRBV12-2 is termed a pseudogene. Sequenced input: peripheral blood. The sequence was obtained from a man in his forties or fifties with acute or convalescent COVID-19. The CDR3 loop is CASRLAPDRGHEQYF. The CDR3 bases are TGTGCAAGTCGCTTAGCCCCGGACAGGGGTCACGAGCAGTACTTC.